This TCR beta chain was captured in a study of T cell repertoires in cytomegalovirus infection. Study summary: The study used recently identified HLA-C-restricted and well-studied HLA-B-restricted CMV epitopes. Indicated by public TCR beta signatures were CMV infection and matching HLA type. Study-level results: People with CMV and the relevant HLA were identified by cumulative public TCR beta family frequency. The response measured ex vivo was dominated by TCR beta clonotypes (HLA-C-restricted and CMV-specific).

Turning to this clonotype: Antigen unknown.

The CDR3 consists of 12 residues. V dropped 11 bases and J dropped 3 bases, with 12 bases sitting between them. TCRdb ran MiXCR on the reads and lists one entry per CDR3 protein. The data contain about 890,000 distinct CDR3 sequences, approximately 32% of them singletons. Material: cultured CD8+ T cells from PBMCs, obtained from culture after CMV antigen stimulation. The TCR originated in a human donor in good health (CMV status not recorded). Some clones in this sample may be carry-over from other donors' samples. The chain has TRBV12-3 or TRBV12-4 and TRBJ2-3; possibly TRBD2 for D (6 bases). The CDR3 coding sequence is TGTGCCGGCGGGGATGGGACAGATACGCAGTATTTT. Translated, it gives CAGGDGTDTQYF.